This T cell receptor (beta chain) was retrieved from a study of blood T cell repertoires in COVID-19. Overall study: Collection of acute and convalescent COVID-19 samples took place in the United States, Italy and Spain. PBMCs, B-cell-depleted T cells, or T cells provided the cDNA or gDNA that made up the material.

This clone was observed a handful of times. Under the authors' procedure: Amplification of reference gene primers was used by the study to estimate nucleated cell counts. The repertoire was sequenced with immunoSEQ multiplex PCR; TCRdb's copy has only in-frame clones and lacks some. V and J calls plus clone size are reproduced from that table; the DNA served to infer D and trimming. The sample yields fewer than 600,000 clones, 88% seen once. Per the germline V gene, CDR1 is ENHRY and CDR2 is SYGVKD. V lost 0 bases to trimming and J lost 4 bases; unmatched junction nucleotides: 7. The CDR3 totals 16 residues.

The sample taken for sequencing was PBMCs or T cells enriched from blood (not recorded which). This receptor was taken from a woman aged 40 to 50 who had recovered from COVID-19. The chain has TRBV10-3 and TRBJ1-2, with 8 bases identical to TRBD1. DNA of the CDR3: TGTGCCATCAGTGAGTCCGGACAGGGCAGGGGCTATGGCTACACCTTC. Encoded protein: CAISESGQGRGYGYTF.